Given below is one T cell receptor beta chain in context. The data are from a study of blood T cell repertoires in COVID-19. Across the whole study: Sites in the United States, Italy and Spain provided acute and convalescent COVID-19 samples. Sample material is recorded as cDNA or gDNA derived from T cells, B-cell-depleted T cells, or PBMCs.

The CDR3 is made up of 15 amino acids. After removal of 0 bases from V and 3 bases from J, the junction contained 4 bases not matched to a gene. CDR1 is SGHRS and CDR2 is YFSETQ in the germline V gene. Here immunoSEQ multiplex PCR was the method, and the copy in TCRdb shows in-frame clones only, minus some. The table has roughly 24,000 clones, almost 95% seen once. The receptor comes from a human donor in a cohort sampled during active COVID-19. Sequencing was carried out using peripheral blood. This rearrangement joins TRBV5-1 to TRBJ2-3; 7 bases agree with TRBD1. The CDR3 reads CASSLAGTETDTQYF. The CDR3, as DNA: TGCGCCAGCAGCTTGGCCGGGACAGAGACAGATACGCAGTATTTT.